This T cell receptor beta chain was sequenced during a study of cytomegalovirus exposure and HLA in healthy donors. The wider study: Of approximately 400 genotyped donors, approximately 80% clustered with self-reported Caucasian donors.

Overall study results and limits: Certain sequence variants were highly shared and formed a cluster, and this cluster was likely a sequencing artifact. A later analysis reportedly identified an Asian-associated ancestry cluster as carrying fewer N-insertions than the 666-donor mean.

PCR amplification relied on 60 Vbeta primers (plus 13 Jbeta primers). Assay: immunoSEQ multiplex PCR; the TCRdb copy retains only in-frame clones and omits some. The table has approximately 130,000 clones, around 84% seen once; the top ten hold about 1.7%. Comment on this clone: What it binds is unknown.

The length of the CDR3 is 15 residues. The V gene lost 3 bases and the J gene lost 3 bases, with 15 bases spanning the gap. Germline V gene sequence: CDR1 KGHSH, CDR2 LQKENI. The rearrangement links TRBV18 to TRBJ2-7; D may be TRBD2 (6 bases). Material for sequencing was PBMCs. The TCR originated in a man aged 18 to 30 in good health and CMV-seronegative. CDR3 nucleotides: TGTGCCAGCTCACCCATCGGGCAGGGAGGCTACGAGCAGTACTTC. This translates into CASSPIGQGGYEQYF. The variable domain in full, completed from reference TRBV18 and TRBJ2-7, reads NAGVMQNPRHLVRRRGQEARLRCSPMKGHSHVYWYRQLPEEGLKFMVYLQKENIIDESGMPKERFSAEFPKEGPSILRIQQVVRGDSAAYFCASSPIGQGGYEQYFGPGTRLTVT.